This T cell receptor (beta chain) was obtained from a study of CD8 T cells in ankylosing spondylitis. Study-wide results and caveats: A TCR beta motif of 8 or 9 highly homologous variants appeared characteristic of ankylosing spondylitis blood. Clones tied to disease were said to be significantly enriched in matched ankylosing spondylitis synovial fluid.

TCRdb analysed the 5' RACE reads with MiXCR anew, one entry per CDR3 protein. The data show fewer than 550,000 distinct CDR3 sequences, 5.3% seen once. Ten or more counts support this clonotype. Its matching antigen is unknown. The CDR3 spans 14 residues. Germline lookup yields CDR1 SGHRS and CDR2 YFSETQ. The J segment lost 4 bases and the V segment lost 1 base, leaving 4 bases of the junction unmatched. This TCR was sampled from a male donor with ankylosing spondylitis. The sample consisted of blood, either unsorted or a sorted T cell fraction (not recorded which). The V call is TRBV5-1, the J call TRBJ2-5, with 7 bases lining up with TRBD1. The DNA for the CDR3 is TGCGCCAGCAGCTTGCTAGAGGGGGCAGAGACCCAGTACTTC. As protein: CASSLLEGAETQYF.